Below are 4 T cell receptor beta chains sequenced from a single sample in a study of blood T cell repertoires in COVID-19. Method: immunoSEQ multiplex PCR; TCRdb's copy keeps in-frame clones and lacks some. The table records about 15,000 clones, approximately 89% of them present only once. The sample comprised peripheral blood. These receptors came from a human donor in a cohort sampled during active COVID-19.

The rearrangement uses TRBV5-4 and TRBJ1-2, with 11 positions matching TRBD1. The V segment lost 2 bases and the J segment 12 bases; nucleotides outside the gene matches: 12. This CDR3 contains 15 residues. CDR1 and CDR2 (germline): SGHNT, YYREEE (reference sequence). This CDR3 is CASSFGTGGFGGNTF. The CDR3 DNA reads TGTGCCAGCAGCTTTGGGACAGGGGGGTTCGGAGGGAACACCTTC.

The genes are TRBV18 and TRBJ1-4, with a tentative D call TRBD1 (6 bases). Trimming removed 6 bases from V and 0 bases from J, with 17 bases in between. Germline loops: CDR1 KGHSH, CDR2 LQKENI. The CDR3 has 17 residues. CDR3 nucleotides: TGTGCCAGCTCCCTCAGGGGAACCGATGCAACTAATGAAAAACTGTTTTTT. This sequence encodes CASSLRGTDATNEKLFF.

The chain is built from TRBV25-1 and TRBJ2-4; a possible D gene is TRBD1 (6 bases). The length of the CDR3 is 14 residues. Between the trimmed V and J ends, which lost 4 bases and 2 bases, there was a span of 9 bases. Germline V CDR1 and CDR2: MGHDK, SYGVNS. CDR3 sequence (DNA): TGTGCCAGCAGTGGCAGGGGAACCAAAAACATTCAGTACTTC. Translated, it gives CASSGRGTKNIQYF.

The genes are TRBV5-1 and TRBJ2-2, with a possible D match to TRBD2 (6 bases). The V gene's germline CDR1 is SGHRS and CDR2 YFSETQ. The CDR3 spans 16 residues. Trimming left V 6 bases short and J 2 bases short, with 17 bases between. The CDR3 region has the DNA TGCGCCAGCAAGGTTGGGCGGGATCTAAACACCGGGGAGCTGTTTTTT. Amino acids: CASKVGRDLNTGELFF. The full variable domain, in which reference TRBV5-1 and TRBJ2-2 provide the parts outside the CDR3, is KAGVTQTPRYLIKTRGQQVTLSCSPISGHRSVSWYQQTPGQGLQFLFEYFSETQRNKGNFPGRFSGRQFSNSRSEMNVSTLELGDSALYLCASKVGRDLNTGELFFGEGSRLTVL.